A single sample gave rise to the 14 T cell receptor beta chains below, sequenced in a study of blood T cell repertoires in COVID-19. The assay was immunoSEQ multiplex PCR, and TCRdb's table has in-frame clones only and misses some. The sample carries roughly 84,000 clones, 80% recorded once. The sequenced sample consisted of peripheral blood. The receptor set was obtained from a woman aged 40 to 55 with active or convalescent COVID-19.

This rearrangement joins TRBV28 to TRBJ1-2; 9 nucleotides align to TRBD1. Germline lookup yields CDR1 MDHEN and CDR2 SYDVKM. The V gene end was trimmed by 7 bases and the J gene end by 7 bases; junction bases not matched to a gene: 7. The CDR3 is 13 amino acids. The CDR3 nucleotides read TGTGCCAGCAAAGTACAGGGGGCGGCTGGCTACACCTTC. This encodes CASKVQGAAGYTF.

This chain joins TRBV5-6 and TRBJ1-4; 8 bases align to TRBD1. Germline V gene lookup returns CDR1 SGHDT and CDR2 YYEEEE. The CDR3 extends over 15 amino acids. The V gene end was trimmed by 4 bases and the J gene end by 7 bases; junction bases not matched to a gene: 9. The CDR3 loop is CASSGTNRGVEKLFF. The CDR3 DNA reads as TGTGCCAGCAGCGGGACCAACAGGGGGGTTGAAAAACTGTTTTTT.

Regarding this clone: The limits of the CDR3 on the DNA are not certain, so only TCRdb's listed CDR3 is given. V and J are TRBV28 and TRBJ2-3; the listed D gene, TRBD1, was not tested against the DNA. Germline-derived CDR1 and CDR2 are MDHEN and SYDVKM. The CDR3 region is 15 residues in length, termini included. CDR3 protein: CASSSSGQGADTQYF.

This chain connects TRBV30 to TRBJ2-3; D might be TRBD1 (6 bases). This CDR3 contains 17 residues. Per the germline V gene, CDR1 is GTSNPN and CDR2 is SVGIG (reference sequence). Here the CDR3 reads CATEGSRDTLGGDTQYF. The CDR3 DNA sequence: TGTGCGACAGAGGGATCCCGGGACACTCTAGGAGGAGATACGCAGTATTTT.

Concerning this clone itself: Other DNA variants within this sample encode the same CDR3. The V call is TRBV5-8, the J call TRBJ2-3; TRBD2 agrees at 13 bases. V lost 0 bases and J lost 1; bases outside the gene matches: 2. The germline V gene has CDR1 SGHTS and CDR2 YDEGEE. The CDR3 is made up of 17 amino acids. This chain's CDR3 is CASSLGGTSGGTDTQYF. The CDR3 DNA sequence: TGTGCCAGCAGCTTGGGGGGGACTAGCGGGGGCACAGATACGCAGTATTTT. Supplemented by reference TRBV5-8 and TRBJ2-3, the full variable domain reads EAGVTQSPTHLIKTRGQQATLRCSPISGHTSVYWYQQALGLGLQFLLWYDEGEERNRGNFPPRFSGRQFPNYSSELNVNALELEDSALYLCASSLGGTSGGTDTQYFGPGTRLTVL.

As DNA, the CDR3 is TGTGCCACCAGCACTTTCCCTGACAGGGAGACGCGCGAGCAGTACTTC. As protein: CATSTFPDRETREQYF. V is TRBV15 and J is TRBJ2-7, with 7 bases aligning to TRBD1. With V trimmed by 4 bases and J by 6 bases, 15 bases remained unmatched. Germline loops: CDR1 LNHNV, CDR2 YYDKDF (reference sequence). The CDR3 is 16 residues long.

The J gene is TRBJ2-6, the V gene TRBV9; maybe TRBD2 (5 bases). CDR3 length: 18 amino acids. V shed 5 bases and J shed 3 bases, with 21 bases lying between them. CDR1 is SGDLS and CDR2 is YYNGEE in the germline V gene. The CDR3 DNA reads TGTGCCAGCAGTCCGAGGGTACCGTCAATTATTGGGGCCAACGTCCTGACTTTC. Translated, it gives CASSPRVPSIIGANVLTF.

The chain carries TRBV6-4 and TRBJ2-2, with unresolved D. The CDR3 is 17 amino acids. Germline V gives CDR1 MRHNA, CDR2 SNTAGT. With 5 bases removed from V and 2 bases from J, the gap between germline ends came to 18 bases. The CDR3 DNA reads TGTGCCAGCAGTCGTTCGTCCTCCAGGCTCAACACCGGGGAGCTGTTTTTT. Translation: CASSRSSSRLNTGELFF.

The V and J genes are TRBV4-2 and TRBJ1-1; no firm D call. CDR1 is LGHNA, CDR2 YNFKEQ, per germline. The CDR3 is 15 amino acids. The V gene lost 1 base and the J gene lost 1 base, with 10 bases spanning the gap. As DNA, the CDR3 is TGTGCCAGCAGCCAAGGTGACCGAGGGAACACTGAAGCTTTCTTT. Its translation: CASSQGDRGNTEAFF.

J is TRBJ1-5 and V is TRBV19, with a possible D match to TRBD1 (5 bases). Germline V gene sequence: CDR1 LNHDA, CDR2 SQIVND (reference sequence). V was cut by 8 bases and J by 4 bases, with 18 bases left in between. CDR3 length: 15 amino acids. CDR3 bases: TGTGCCAGTGGGAGGGGAAGGTTCGGAAATCAGCCCCAGCATTTT. This codes for CASGRGRFGNQPQHF.

The rearrangement uses TRBV10-3 and TRBJ2-1, with 9 bases matching TRBD1. The CDR3 has 14 amino acids. Germline V gene lookup returns CDR1 ENHRY and CDR2 SYGVKD. The trim removed 4 bases at V and 6 bases at J, leaving 4 bases unmatched. In nucleotides, the CDR3 is TGTGCCATCAGTGGGACAGGGGCTCGCAATGAGCAGTTCTTC. This gives the protein CAISGTGARNEQFF.

This clone was seen ten or more times. CDR3 sequence reads: CASSRQGAISNQPQHF. The CDR3 DNA reads TGTGCCAGCAGTAGACAGGGCGCAATCAGCAATCAGCCCCAGCATTTT. This rearrangement joins TRBV27 to TRBJ1-5; TRBD1 aligns across 7 bases. Germline assignment: CDR1 MNHEY and CDR2 SMNVEV (reference sequence). The CDR3 spans 16 residues. V gave up 5 bases and J gave up 1 base; unmatched junction bases: 8.

For the CDR3, the DNA is TGCGCCAGTCGGACAGGAAATGAAAAACTGTTTTTT. Its translation: CASRTGNEKLFF. J is TRBJ1-4 and V is TRBV5-1; 7 nucleotides align to TRBD1. V lost 8 bases and J lost 5; bases outside the gene matches: 3. This CDR3 comprises 12 residues. Germline V gives CDR1 SGHRS, CDR2 YFSETQ.

The chain employs TRBV7-2 and TRBJ2-3, with TRBD1 as a possible D gene (6 bases). CDR3 length: 14 residues. V lost 7 bases and J 2 bases, leaving 13 bases between the germline ends. Germline CDR1 SGHTA, CDR2 FQGNSA. Here the CDR3 reads CASTQGSATDTQYF. CDR3 coding DNA: TGTGCCAGCACCCAGGGGAGCGCCACAGATACGCAGTATTTT. The full variable domain, its missing parts supplied by reference TRBV7-2 and TRBJ2-3, is GAGVSQSPSNKVTEKGKDVELRCDPISGHTALYWYRQSLGQGLEFLIYFQGNSAPDKSGLPSDRFSAERTGGSVSTLTIQRTQQEDSAVYLCASTQGSATDTQYFGPGTRLTVL.